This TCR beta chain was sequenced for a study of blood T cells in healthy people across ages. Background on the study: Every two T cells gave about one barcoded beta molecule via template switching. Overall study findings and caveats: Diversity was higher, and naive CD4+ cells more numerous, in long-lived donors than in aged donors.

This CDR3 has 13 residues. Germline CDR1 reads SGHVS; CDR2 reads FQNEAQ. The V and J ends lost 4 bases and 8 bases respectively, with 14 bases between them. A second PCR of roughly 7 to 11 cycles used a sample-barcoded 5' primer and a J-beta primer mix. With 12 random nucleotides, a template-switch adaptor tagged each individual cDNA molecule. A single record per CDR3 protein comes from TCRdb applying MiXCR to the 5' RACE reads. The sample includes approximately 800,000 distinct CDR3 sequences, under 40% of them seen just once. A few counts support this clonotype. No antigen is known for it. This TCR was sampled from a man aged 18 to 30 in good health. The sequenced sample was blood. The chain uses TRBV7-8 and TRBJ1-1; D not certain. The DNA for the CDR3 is TGTGCCAGCAGCTCCCGGGAGGGCAGGGAAGCTTTCTTT. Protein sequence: CASSSREGREAFF.